Listed here are 12 T cell receptor beta chains from one sample, sequenced in a study of blood T cell repertoires in COVID-19. The table came from immunoSEQ multiplex PCR; TCRdb's copy has only in-frame clones and leaves some out. The sample lists a few hundred thousand clones; 80% to 90% were seen once. The sequenced material came from PBMCs or T cells enriched from blood (not recorded which). These receptors originate from a woman between 50 and 59 years old who had recovered from COVID-19.

This clone appeared a few times. This chain connects TRBV11-2 to TRBJ1-5; TRBD1 matches 10 bases. Germline CDR1 is SGHAT and CDR2 is FQNNGV. The CDR3 totals 15 residues. V was pared by 4 bases and J by 5 bases, with 5 bases of the junction left unmatched. CDR3: CASSSAGTGDQPQHF. Here the CDR3 DNA reads TGTGCCAGCAGCTCAGCCGGGACAGGGGATCAGCCCCAGCATTTT.

The sample holds a few counts of this clone. V usage is TRBV6-2 or TRBV6-3 and J usage is TRBJ1-5, with 7 nucleotides matching TRBD1. CDR1 MNHEY and CDR2 SVGEGT come from the germline V gene. With 2 bases clipped from V and 7 bases from J, the junction kept 8 bases outside the gene matches. This CDR3 contains 15 residues. The CDR3 DNA reads TGTGCCAGCAGTTACACACAGGGGATGCGACAGCCCCAGCATTTT. It is translated as CASSYTQGMRQPQHF.

The rearrangement joins TRBV18 to TRBJ2-7; D is possibly TRBD1 (5 bases). CDR1 and CDR2 from the germline V gene are KGHSH and LQKENI. Deletions cut 1 base from V and 2 bases from J, with 12 bases between. This CDR3 contains 15 residues. In DNA, the CDR3 is TGTGCCAGCTCACCACAAAGGACATCGACCTACGAGCAGTACTTC. Translating it yields CASSPQRTSTYEQYF.

The DNA of the CDR3 is TGTGCCAGCAGTTCCCGCCCGGCAGATACGCAGTATTTT. Its protein product is CASSSRPADTQYF. The chain carries TRBV6-5 and TRBJ2-3; D ambiguous. CDR1 is MNHEY and CDR2 is SVGAGI in the germline V gene. V shed 4 bases and J shed 4 bases, with 9 bases lying between them. The CDR3 covers 13 residues.

This clone has just one count. V usage is TRBV5-4 and J usage is TRBJ2-3, with 9 bases lining up with TRBD2. The germline V gene encodes CDR1 SGHNT and CDR2 YYREEE (reference sequence). This CDR3 contains 17 residues. The V segment lost 0 bases and the J segment 3 bases; nucleotides outside the gene matches: 8. The CDR3 nucleotides read TGTGCCAGCAGCTTGGCCGCGGGAGGGCCAAAAACAGATACGCAGTATTTT. Translating it yields CASSLAAGGPKTDTQYF.

The V call is TRBV28, the J call TRBJ2-3; 10 nucleotides agree with TRBD1. Germline CDR1 MDHEN, CDR2 SYDVKM. V was pared by 7 bases and J by 8 bases, with 6 bases of the junction left unmatched. This CDR3 has 13 residues. The CDR3, as DNA: TGTGCCAGCACCGGGACAGGGGACGGTACGCAGTATTTT. It specifies CASTGTGDGTQYF.

This rearrangement joins TRBV6-5 to TRBJ1-2; D is undetermined. V lost 6 bases, J lost 7 bases, and 15 bases lay in between. The CDR3 contains 13 residues. CDR1 is MNHEY and CDR2 is SVGAGI in the germline V gene. The CDR3 is CASSPLGRSGYTF. DNA for the CDR3: TGTGCCAGCAGCCCCCTGGGGAGAAGTGGCTACACCTTC.

The genes are TRBV2 and TRBJ2-1; TRBD2 matches at 8 bases. Trimming took 6 bases from V and 7 from J; bases not matched to a gene: 5. The germline gives CDR1 SNHLY, CDR2 FYNNEI. The CDR3 runs 13 residues. The CDR3 region is CASRNSGINEQFF. CDR3 in DNA: TGTGCCAGCAGAAATAGCGGGATAAATGAGCAGTTCTTC.

V usage is TRBV2 and J usage is TRBJ2-7; D remains ambiguous. The CDR3 has 16 residues. V was cut by 5 bases and J by 0 bases, with 17 bases left in between. Germline CDR1 is SNHLY and CDR2 is FYNNEI. CDR3 region: CASSTSLLAYSYEQYF. The CDR3 DNA reads TGTGCCAGCAGTACGTCACTCTTAGCTTACTCCTACGAGCAGTACTTC.

The table lists this clone with many counts. Written as DNA, the CDR3 is TGCGCCAGCAGTGGAGGGGGCTCTAGCAATCAGCCCCAGCATTTT. As protein: CASSGGGSSNQPQHF. V is TRBV4-1 and J is TRBJ1-5, with TRBD1 matching over 7 bases. Trimming took 6 bases from V and 0 from J; bases not matched to a gene: 5. Germline V gene data show CDR1 as MGHRA and CDR2 as YSYEKL. The CDR3 totals 15 residues.

The rearrangement links TRBV5-1 to TRBJ1-3; D is perhaps TRBD1 (5 bases). Germline V gives CDR1 SGHRS, CDR2 YFSETQ. The CDR3 sequence is 16 residues long. V lost 1 base and J lost 0, with 11 bases in between. Written as DNA, the CDR3 is TGCGCCAGCAGCTTGCCGCAGGGTCTCTCTGGAAACACCATATATTTT. It codes for CASSLPQGLSGNTIYF.

The chain recombines TRBV10-1 with TRBJ1-1; D is perhaps TRBD1 (5 bases). CDR1 is WNHNN and CDR2 is SYGVQD in the germline V gene (reference sequence). Trimming pared 11 bases from V and 4 bases from J, leaving 14 bases between. CDR3 length equals 12 residues. CDR3 in DNA: TGCGCCGGCCTAAGGGGAGGCACTGAAGCTTTCTTT. As protein: CAGLRGGTEAFF.